Reported below is one T cell receptor (beta chain). Its target is unknown. This entry is derived from a study of CD8+ T cells in alopecia areata. Extracted RNA was reverse transcribed into cDNA, the sequencing template. Assay: immunoSEQ multiplex PCR; the TCRdb copy retains only in-frame clones and omits some. The repertoire holds 90,000 to 150,000 clones, with around two fifths as singletons. Study-wide results and caveats: Affected scalp, especially in alopecia totalis/universalis, had a higher clonality than normal scalp did.

Trimming removed 8 bases from V and 4 bases from J; junction bases left unmatched: 13. This CDR3 has 15 amino acids. Germline V gene data show CDR1 as LGHNA and CDR2 as YSLEER. This TCR came from a human donor with alopecia areata. The rearrangement joins TRBV4-3 to TRBJ1-2; the match to TRBD1 covers 7 bases. The sequenced sample was CD4+ T cells sorted from blood. The CDR3 DNA sequence: TGCGCCAGCGCTCGCAATGGGGCAGGGGGCTATGGCTACACCTTC. This encodes CASARNGAGGYGYTF.